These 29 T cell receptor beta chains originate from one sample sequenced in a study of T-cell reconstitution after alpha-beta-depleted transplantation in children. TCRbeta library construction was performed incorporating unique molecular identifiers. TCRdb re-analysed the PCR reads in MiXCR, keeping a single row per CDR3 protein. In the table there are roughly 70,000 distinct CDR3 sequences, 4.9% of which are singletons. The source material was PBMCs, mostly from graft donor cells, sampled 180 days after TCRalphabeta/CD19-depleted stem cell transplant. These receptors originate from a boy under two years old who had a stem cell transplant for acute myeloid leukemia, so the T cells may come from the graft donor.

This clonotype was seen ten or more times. CDR3 in amino acids: CASSYRGFGNTIYF. DNA for the CDR3: TGTGCCAGCAGTTACAGGGGGTTCGGAAACACCATATATTTT. The rearrangement links TRBV6-5 to TRBJ1-3, with D possibly TRBD1 on 6 matching bases. CDR1 and CDR2 from the germline V gene are MNHEY and SVGAGI. V lost 2 bases, J lost 4 bases, and 9 bases lay in between. This CDR3 is built from 14 residues.

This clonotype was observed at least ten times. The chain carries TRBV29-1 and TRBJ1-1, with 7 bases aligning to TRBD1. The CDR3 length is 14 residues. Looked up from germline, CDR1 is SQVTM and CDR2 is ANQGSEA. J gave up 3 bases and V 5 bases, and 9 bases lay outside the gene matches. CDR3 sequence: CSVNRQGEYTEAFF. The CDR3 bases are TGCAGCGTTAATAGACAGGGAGAGTACACTGAAGCTTTCTTT.

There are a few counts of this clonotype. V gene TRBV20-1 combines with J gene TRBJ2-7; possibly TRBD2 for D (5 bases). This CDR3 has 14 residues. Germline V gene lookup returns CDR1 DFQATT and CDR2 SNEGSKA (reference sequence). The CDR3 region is CSPSPGLLAYEQYV. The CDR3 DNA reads TGCAGCCCCTCCCCCGGACTCCTAGCCTACGAGCAGTACGTC.

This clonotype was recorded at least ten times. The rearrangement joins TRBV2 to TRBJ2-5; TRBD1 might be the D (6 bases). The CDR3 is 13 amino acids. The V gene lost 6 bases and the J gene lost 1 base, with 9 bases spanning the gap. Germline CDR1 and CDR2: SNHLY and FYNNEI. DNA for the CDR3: TGTGCCAGCAGGAGGGACACCCAAGAGACCCAGTACTTC. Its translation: CASRRDTQETQYF.

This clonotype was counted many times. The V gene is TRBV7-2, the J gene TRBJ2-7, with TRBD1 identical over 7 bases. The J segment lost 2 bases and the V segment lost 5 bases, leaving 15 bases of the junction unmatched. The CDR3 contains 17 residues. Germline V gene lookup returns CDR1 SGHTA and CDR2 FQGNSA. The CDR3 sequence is CASSTRPRGGLTYEQYF. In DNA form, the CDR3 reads TGTGCCAGCAGCACCCGCCCCCGAGGGGGCCTAACCTACGAGCAGTACTTC.

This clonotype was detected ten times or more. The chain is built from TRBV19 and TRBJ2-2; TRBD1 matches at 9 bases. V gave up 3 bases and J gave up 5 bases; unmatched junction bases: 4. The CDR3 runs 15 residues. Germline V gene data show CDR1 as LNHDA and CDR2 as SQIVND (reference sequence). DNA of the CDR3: TGTGCCAGTAGTATGGACAGGGGTCCGACCGGGGAGCTGTTTTTT. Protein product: CASSMDRGPTGELFF.

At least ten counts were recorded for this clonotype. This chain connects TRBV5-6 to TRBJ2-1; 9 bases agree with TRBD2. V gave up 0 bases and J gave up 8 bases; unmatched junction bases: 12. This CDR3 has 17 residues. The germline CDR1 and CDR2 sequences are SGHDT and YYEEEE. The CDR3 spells CASSLDARGGLSHEQFF. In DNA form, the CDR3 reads TGTGCCAGCAGCTTGGATGCGCGGGGGGGCCTGTCTCATGAGCAGTTCTTC.

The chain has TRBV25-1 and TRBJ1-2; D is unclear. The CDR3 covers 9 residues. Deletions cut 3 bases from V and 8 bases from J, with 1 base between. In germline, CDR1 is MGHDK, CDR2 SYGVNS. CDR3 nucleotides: TGTGCCAGCAGTGAGGGCTACACCTTC. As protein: CASSEGYTF.

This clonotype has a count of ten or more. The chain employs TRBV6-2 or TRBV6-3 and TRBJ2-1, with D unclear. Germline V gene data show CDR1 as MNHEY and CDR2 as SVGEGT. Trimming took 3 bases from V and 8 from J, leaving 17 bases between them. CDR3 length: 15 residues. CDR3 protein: CASSYPTRILYEQFF. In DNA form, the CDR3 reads TGTGCCAGCAGTTATCCGACCAGAATATTGTATGAGCAGTTCTTC.

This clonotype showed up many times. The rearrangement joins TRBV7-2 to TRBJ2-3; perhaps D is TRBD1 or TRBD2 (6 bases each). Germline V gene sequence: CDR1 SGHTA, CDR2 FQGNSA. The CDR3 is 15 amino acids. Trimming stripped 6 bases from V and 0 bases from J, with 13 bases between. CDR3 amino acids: CASRLRGDSTDTQYF. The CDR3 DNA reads TGTGCCAGCAGGCTTAGGGGGGACAGCACAGATACGCAGTATTTT.

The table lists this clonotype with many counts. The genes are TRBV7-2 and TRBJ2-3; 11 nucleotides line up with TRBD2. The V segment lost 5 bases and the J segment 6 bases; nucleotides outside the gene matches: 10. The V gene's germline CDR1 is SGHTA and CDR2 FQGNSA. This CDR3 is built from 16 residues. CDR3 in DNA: TGTGCCAGCAGCACCCGTAGCGGGGGGGTTACGGATACGCAGTATTTT. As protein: CASSTRSGGVTDTQYF.

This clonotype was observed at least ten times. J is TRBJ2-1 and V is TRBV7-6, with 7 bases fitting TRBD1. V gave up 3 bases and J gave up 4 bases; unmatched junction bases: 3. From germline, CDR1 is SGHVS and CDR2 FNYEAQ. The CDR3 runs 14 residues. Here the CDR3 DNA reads TGTGCCAGCAGCTTCCGGGACAGATACAATGAGCAGTTCTTC. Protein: CASSFRDRYNEQFF.

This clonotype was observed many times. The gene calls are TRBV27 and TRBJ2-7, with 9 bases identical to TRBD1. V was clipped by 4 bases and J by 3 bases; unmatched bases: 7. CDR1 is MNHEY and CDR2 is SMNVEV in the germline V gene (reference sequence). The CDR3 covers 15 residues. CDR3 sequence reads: CASSSTGTGSYEQYF. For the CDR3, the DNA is TGTGCCAGCAGTTCCACAGGGACAGGGAGCTACGAGCAGTACTTC.

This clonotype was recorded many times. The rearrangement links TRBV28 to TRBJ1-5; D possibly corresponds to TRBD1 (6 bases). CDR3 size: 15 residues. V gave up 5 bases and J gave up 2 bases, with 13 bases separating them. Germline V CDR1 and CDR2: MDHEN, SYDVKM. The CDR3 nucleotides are TGTGCCAGCAGTGCCTACAGGGCGGGCAATCAGCCCCAGCATTTT. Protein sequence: CASSAYRAGNQPQHF.

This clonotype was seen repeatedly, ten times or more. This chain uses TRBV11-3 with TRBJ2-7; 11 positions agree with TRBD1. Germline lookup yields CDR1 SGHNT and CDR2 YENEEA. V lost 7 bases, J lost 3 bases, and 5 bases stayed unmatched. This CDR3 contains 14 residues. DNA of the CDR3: TGTGCCAGCACCTCAGGGACAGGGGGCTACGAGCAGTACTTC. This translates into CASTSGTGGYEQYF.

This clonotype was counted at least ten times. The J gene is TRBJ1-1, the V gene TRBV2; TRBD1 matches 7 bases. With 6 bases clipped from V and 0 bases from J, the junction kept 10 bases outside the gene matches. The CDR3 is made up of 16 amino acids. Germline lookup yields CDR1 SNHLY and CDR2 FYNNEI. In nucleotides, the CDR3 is TGTGCCAGCAGCCAACCGGGACAGAAAATGAACACTGAAGCTTTCTTT. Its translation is CASSQPGQKMNTEAFF. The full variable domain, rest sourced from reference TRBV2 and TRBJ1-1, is EPEVTQTPSHQVTQMGQEVILRCVPISNHLYFYWYRQILGQKVEFLVSFYNNEISEKSEIFDDQFSVERPDGSNFTLKIRSTKLEDSAMYFCASSQPGQKMNTEAFFGQGTRLTVV.

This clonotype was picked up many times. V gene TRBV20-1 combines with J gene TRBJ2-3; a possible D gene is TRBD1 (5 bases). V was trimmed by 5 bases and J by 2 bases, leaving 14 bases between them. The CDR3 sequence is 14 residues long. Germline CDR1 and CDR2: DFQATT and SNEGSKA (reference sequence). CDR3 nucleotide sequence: TGCAGTGCTGGGTCTACAGGAAACACAGATACGCAGTATTTT. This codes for CSAGSTGNTDTQYF.

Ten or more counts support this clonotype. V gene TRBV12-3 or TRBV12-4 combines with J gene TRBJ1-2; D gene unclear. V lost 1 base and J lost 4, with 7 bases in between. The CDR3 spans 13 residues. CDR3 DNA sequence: TGTGCCAGCAGTTTAGAGGTCAGCTATGGCTACACCTTC. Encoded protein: CASSLEVSYGYTF.

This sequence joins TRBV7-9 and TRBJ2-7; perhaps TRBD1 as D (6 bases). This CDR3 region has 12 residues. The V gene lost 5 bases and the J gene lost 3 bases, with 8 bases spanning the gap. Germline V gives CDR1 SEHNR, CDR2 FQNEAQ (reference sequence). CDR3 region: CASSGQYYEQYF. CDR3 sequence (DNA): TGTGCCAGCAGCGGACAGTACTACGAGCAGTACTTC.

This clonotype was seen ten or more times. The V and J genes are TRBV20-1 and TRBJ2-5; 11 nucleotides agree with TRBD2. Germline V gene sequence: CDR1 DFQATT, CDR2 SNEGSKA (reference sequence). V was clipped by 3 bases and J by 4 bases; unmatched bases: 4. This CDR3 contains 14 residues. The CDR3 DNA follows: TGCAGTGCTAGTCTCCTAGCGGGGGGAGAGACCCAGTACTTC. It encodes CSASLLAGGETQYF.

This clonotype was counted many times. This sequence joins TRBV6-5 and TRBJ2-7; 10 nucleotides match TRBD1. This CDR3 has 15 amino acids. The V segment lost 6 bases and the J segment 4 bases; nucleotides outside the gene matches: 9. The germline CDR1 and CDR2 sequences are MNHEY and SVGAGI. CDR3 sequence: CASSLRQGARYEQYF. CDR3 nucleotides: TGTGCCAGCAGCCTCCGACAGGGGGCGAGGTACGAGCAGTACTTC.

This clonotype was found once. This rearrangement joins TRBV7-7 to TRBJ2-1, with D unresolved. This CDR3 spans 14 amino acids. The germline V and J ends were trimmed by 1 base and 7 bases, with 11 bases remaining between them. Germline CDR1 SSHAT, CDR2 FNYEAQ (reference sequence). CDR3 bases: TGTGCCAGCAGCTTAGTTGGCGTCGGTAATGAGCAGTTCTTC. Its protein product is CASSLVGVGNEQFF.

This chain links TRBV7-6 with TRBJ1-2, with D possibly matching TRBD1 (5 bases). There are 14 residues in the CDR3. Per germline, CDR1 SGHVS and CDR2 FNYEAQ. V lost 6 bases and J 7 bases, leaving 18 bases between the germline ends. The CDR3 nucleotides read TGTGCCAGCAGTCCAGGGCAGGGCCCGGGTGGCTACACCTTC. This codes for CASSPGQGPGGYTF.

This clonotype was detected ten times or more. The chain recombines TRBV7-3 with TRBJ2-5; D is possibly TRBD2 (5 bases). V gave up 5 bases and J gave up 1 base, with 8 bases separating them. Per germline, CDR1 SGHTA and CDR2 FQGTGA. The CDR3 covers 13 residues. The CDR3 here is CASSRGLQETQYF. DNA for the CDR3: TGTGCCAGCAGCCGCGGACTCCAAGAGACCCAGTACTTC.

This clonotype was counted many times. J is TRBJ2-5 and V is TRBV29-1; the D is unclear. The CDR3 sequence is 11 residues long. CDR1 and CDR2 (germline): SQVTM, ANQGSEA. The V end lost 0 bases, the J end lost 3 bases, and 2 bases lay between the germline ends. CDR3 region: CSVEDKETQYF. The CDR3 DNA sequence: TGCAGCGTTGAAGACAAAGAGACCCAGTACTTC.

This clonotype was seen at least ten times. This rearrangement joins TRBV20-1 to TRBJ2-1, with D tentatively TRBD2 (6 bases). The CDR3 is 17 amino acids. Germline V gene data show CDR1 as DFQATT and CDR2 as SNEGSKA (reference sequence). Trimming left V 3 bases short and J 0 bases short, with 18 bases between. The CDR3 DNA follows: TGCAGTGCTAGGCCCTCCTTGACTAGAGGCTCCTACAATGAGCAGTTCTTC. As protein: CSARPSLTRGSYNEQFF.

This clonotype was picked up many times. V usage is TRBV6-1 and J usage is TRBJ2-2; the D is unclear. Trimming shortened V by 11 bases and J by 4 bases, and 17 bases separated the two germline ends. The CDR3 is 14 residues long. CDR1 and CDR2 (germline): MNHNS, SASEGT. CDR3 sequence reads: CASLRNLPTGELFF. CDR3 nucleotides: TGTGCCTCTCTACGGAACTTGCCCACCGGGGAGCTGTTTTTT.

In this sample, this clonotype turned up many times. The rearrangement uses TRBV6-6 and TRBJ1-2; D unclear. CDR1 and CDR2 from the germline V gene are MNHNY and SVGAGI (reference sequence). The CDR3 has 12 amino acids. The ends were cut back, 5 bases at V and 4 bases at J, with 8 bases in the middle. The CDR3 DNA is TGTGCCAGCAGTACGACGGTCTATGGCTACACCTTC. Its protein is CASSTTVYGYTF.

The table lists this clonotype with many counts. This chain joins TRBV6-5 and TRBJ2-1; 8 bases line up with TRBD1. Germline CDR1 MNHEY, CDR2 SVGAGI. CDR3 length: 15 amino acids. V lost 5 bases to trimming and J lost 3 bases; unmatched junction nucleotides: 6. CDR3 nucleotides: TGTGCCAGCAGTACCGGGACAGGAGACTACAATGAGCAGTTCTTC. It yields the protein CASSTGTGDYNEQFF.